What follows are 7 T cell receptor beta chains derived from one specimen sequenced in a study of blood T cell repertoires in COVID-19. The protocol was immunoSEQ multiplex PCR, while the TCRdb copy is restricted to in-frame clones and leaves out a portion. This repertoire shows approximately 92,000 clones, 65% to 85% found once; its top ten account for around 2%. Sequences were obtained from peripheral blood. Source of these receptors: a man between 65 and 85 years old with active or convalescent COVID-19.

The rearrangement joins TRBV7-8 to TRBJ2-1; D not certain. CDR1 and CDR2 from the germline V gene are SGHVS and FQNEAQ. CDR3 length: 16 residues. V was cut by 5 bases and J by 7 bases, with 21 bases left in between. The CDR3 loop reads CASSVDPSDSRNEQFF. The CDR3 DNA sequence: TGTGCCAGCAGCGTCGACCCCTCAGACTCTAGGAATGAGCAGTTCTTC.

The chain uses TRBV2 and TRBJ2-3; TRBD2 aligns across 12 bases. The germline V gene encodes CDR1 SNHLY and CDR2 FYNNEI. CDR3 length: 17 residues. The V gene end was trimmed by 8 bases and the J gene end by 2 bases; junction bases not matched to a gene: 11. The CDR3 reads CASSALAGGPNTDTQYF. The CDR3 bases are TGTGCCAGCTCGGCTCTAGCGGGGGGGCCTAACACAGATACGCAGTATTTT.

The chain carries TRBV7-9 and TRBJ2-1, with a weak D call TRBD2 (6 bases). V lost 5 bases to trimming and J lost 8 bases, with 19 bases between them. Germline CDR1 SEHNR, CDR2 FQNEAQ (reference sequence). The CDR3 contains 15 residues. CDR3 sequence (DNA): TGTGCCAGCAGCCCTAGCATTTGGGGCGGGGATGAGCAGTTCTTC. Its translation: CASSPSIWGGDEQFF.

The genes are TRBV5-8 and TRBJ1-2, with a weak D call TRBD1 (6 bases). Germline V gene lookup returns CDR1 SGHTS and CDR2 YDEGEE. The CDR3 consists of 13 residues. The V and J ends lost 1 base and 9 bases respectively, with 13 bases between them. The CDR3 DNA follows: TGTGCCAGCAGCTTGAAACAGGGCCAGAGCTACACCTTC. This sequence encodes CASSLKQGQSYTF.

The rearrangement uses TRBV7-3 and TRBJ2-1, with TRBD1 matching over 10 bases. V lost 4 bases to trimming and J lost 7 bases; unmatched junction nucleotides: 10. There are 16 residues in the CDR3. Germline V CDR1 and CDR2: SGHTA, FQGTGA. CDR3 DNA sequence: TGTGCCAGCAGCTCGCCCCGGGACAGGGGTCGGAATGAGCAGTTCTTC. Its protein product is CASSSPRDRGRNEQFF.

The rearrangement uses TRBV28 and TRBJ2-1; TRBD2 is a possible D gene (7 bases). V lost 6 bases, J lost 11 bases, and 14 bases lay in between. The CDR3 contains 12 residues. Germline V gives CDR1 MDHEN, CDR2 SYDVKM. The CDR3 DNA reads as TGTGCCAGCAGAGAGGGGGGGCAAAAGCAGTTCTTC. Amino acid sequence: CASREGGQKQFF.

This chain joins TRBV7-9 and TRBJ1-2; 7 positions agree with TRBD1. The CDR3 is 15 amino acids. CDR1 is SEHNR and CDR2 is FQNEAQ in the germline V gene (reference sequence). V was clipped by 1 base and J by 3 bases; unmatched bases: 5. The CDR3 is CASSLGTGVDYGYTF. CDR3 bases: TGTGCCAGCAGCTTAGGAACAGGGGTAGACTATGGCTACACCTTC. The complete variable domain, with remaining parts taken from reference TRBV7-9 and TRBJ1-2, reads DTGVSQNPRHKITKRGQNVTFRCDPISEHNRLYWYRQTLGQGPEFLTYFQNEAQLEKSRLLSDRFSAERPKGSFSTLEIQRTEQGDSAMYLCASSLGTGVDYGYTFGSGTRLTVV.